Below, one TCR beta chain is given with its context. There is no known antigen for this receptor. Within one base of it there is no much larger clone, and no base qualities were kept. The sample is drawn from a study of OX40 agonist ivuxolimab in advanced cancers. In the study overall: The costimulatory receptor OX40 (CD134) was targeted by ivuxolimab, a fully human IgG2 agonistic monoclonal antibody. Intravenous ivuxolimab was administered to patients every 2 weeks at six dose levels: 0.01, 0.1, 0.3, 1.5, 3 and 10 mg/kg. Of the approximately 53 patients in dose escalation, approximately 20 had hepatocellular carcinoma, roughly 15 had melanoma, 9 had renal cell carcinoma and 9 had head and neck cancer. The dose-escalation cohort was around 84% male with a mean age of roughly 60 years, ranging from roughly 23 to 80. Prior anti-PD-1, anti-PD-L1 or anti-CTLA-4 therapy was permitted, and checkpoint inhibitors had been received by about 36% of dose-escalation patients. Partial responses occurred in three dose-escalation patients, of whom one had hepatocellular carcinoma and two had cutaneous melanoma. Peripheral TCRbeta sequencing aimed to test whether ivuxolimab altered TCR sequence diversity and caused clonal T-cell expansion. The monotherapy dose-escalation portion (N ≈ 57 patients) of the phase I ivuxolimab trial is reported in the paper.

Patients with autoimmune disease history or receiving systemic immunosuppression were excluded from the trial. Peripheral blood for TCR sequencing was collected from all dose cohorts at baseline, on cycle 4 day 1, and on cycle 7 day 1. Samples were obtained from an open-label, multicenter, first-in-human phase I dose-escalation trial of ivuxolimab. Adults with locally advanced or metastatic melanoma, renal cell carcinoma, hepatocellular carcinoma or head and neck squamous cell carcinoma were enrolled in the trial. Before TCR sequencing, CD4+ and CD8+ T cells were separately sorted from peripheral blood. Genomic DNA was extracted from sorted cells for sequencing of the TCRbeta CDR3 region. The immunoSEQ Assay was used for sequencing of TCRbeta CDR3 regions. In TCRdb, the immuneACCESS table is reduced to in-frame sequences with V and J assigned. These tables do not hold every clone; where another copy was compared, an unresolved V gene accounts for under half, and the others remain unexplained. Here the sample has fewer than 25,000 clones; 80% to 85% occur a single time. Roughly 36% of the sample is in the top ten clones.

At the junction V is shortened by 4 bases and J by 8 bases; bases outside the gene matches: 16. CDR1 is given as SGDLS and CDR2 as YYNGEE, both from the germline V gene. The CDR3 spans 17 residues, from the cysteine through the phenylalanine. The sequence is cut down to CDR3 DNA, 51 bases in frame from base 1. Study-wide findings and limitations: The antigen specificity of the peripheral T cells that underwent clonal expansion was not determined. At doses of 0.1 to 3.0 mg/kg, clonal expansion of both CD4+ and CD8+ blood T cells was observed from baseline to week 6. In the 0.1-3.0 mg/kg groups, partial responders had among the lowest normalized peripheral clonal expansion, particularly in CD8+ T cells. After ivuxolimab, CD8+ T cells had more expanded clones than CD4+ T cells on average. Low levels of normalized T-cell clonal expansion were also seen in some patients who did not respond.

The receptor was isolated from an adult with an advanced solid tumor such as melanoma, head and neck, liver or kidney cancer. The chain was built from TRBV9 and TRBJ1-3, and 9 bases in between align with TRBD1. The sequencing used CD4+ or CD8+ T cells sorted from blood, collected in a trial of the OX40 agonist ivuxolimab. The CDR3: CASSPPGQGFAIDTIYF. The nucleotide sequence reads as follows: TGTGCCAGCAGCCCACCGGGACAGGGCTTCGCTATAGACACCATATATTTT.